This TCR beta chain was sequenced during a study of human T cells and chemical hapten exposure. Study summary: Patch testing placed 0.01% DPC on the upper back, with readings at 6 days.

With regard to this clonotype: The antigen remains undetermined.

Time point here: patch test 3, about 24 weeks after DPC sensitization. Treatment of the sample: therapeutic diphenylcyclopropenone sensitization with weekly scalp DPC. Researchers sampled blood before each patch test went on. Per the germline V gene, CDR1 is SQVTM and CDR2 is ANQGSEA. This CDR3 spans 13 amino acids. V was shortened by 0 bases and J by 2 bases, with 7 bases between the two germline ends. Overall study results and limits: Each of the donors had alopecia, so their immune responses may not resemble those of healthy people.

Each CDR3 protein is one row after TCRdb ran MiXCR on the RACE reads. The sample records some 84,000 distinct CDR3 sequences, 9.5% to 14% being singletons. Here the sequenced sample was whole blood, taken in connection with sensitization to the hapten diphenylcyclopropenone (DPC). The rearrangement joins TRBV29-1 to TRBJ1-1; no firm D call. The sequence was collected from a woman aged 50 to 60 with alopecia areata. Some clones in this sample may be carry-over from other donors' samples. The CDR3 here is CSVEDGPNTEAFF. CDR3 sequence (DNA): TGCAGCGTTGAAGATGGACCAAACACTGAAGCTTTCTTT. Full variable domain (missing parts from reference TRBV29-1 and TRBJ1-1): SAVISQKPSRDICQRGTSLTIQCQVDSQVTMMFWYRQQPGQSLTLIATANQGSEATYESGFVIDKFPISRPNLTFSTLTVSNMSPEDSSIYLCSVEDGPNTEAFFGQGTRLTVV.